The clone carrying this T cell receptor beta chain was seen at least ten times. These data originate in a study of early T cells in non-severe SARS-CoV-2 infection. Germline assignment: CDR1 DFQATT and CDR2 SNEGSKA (reference sequence). The CDR3 contains 14 residues. The V and J ends lost 0 bases and 4 bases respectively, with 12 bases between them. TCRdb used MiXCR to reprocess the 5' RACE reads, holding one entry per CDR3 protein. Of approximately 39,000 distinct CDR3 sequences in the sample, 3.5% to 5% were seen once. Sequenced: whole blood. This TCR was sampled from an adult who was a healthcare worker with PCR-confirmed SARS-CoV-2 infection or an uninfected control (not recorded which). V usage is TRBV20-1 and J usage is TRBJ2-5, with a tentative D call TRBD2 (6 bases). The CDR3 spells CSARDRRRGETQYF. For the CDR3, the DNA is TGCAGTGCTAGAGATCGTAGGCGGGGAGAGACCCAGTACTTC.